The T cell receptor beta chain under discussion was sequenced for a study of blood T cell repertoires in COVID-19. Study context: Samples came from the United States, Italy and Spain, spanning acute and convalescent COVID-19. Sample material is recorded as cDNA or gDNA derived from T cells, B-cell-depleted T cells, or PBMCs.

Patients at the Seattle site were enrolled during active infection and followed longitudinally. Original data processing: Amplification with reference gene primers provided the estimates of nucleated cell counts. Using immunoSEQ multiplex PCR, the repertoire was profiled, and TCRdb retains in-frame clones only, with some absent. The DNA was the basis for D and trimming; V, J and clone size are from that table. The repertoire holds hundreds of thousands of clones, with less than 90% as singletons. The CDR3 runs to 14 residues. Trimming stripped 4 bases from V and 6 bases from J, with 12 bases between. The V gene's germline CDR1 is LGHDT and CDR2 YNNKEL (reference sequence).

The source of this sequence is a woman aged 45-60 years with COVID-19, enrolled during active disease. The sample consisted of peripheral blood. V gene TRBV3-1 (or the pseudogene TRBV3-2) combines with J gene TRBJ1-4, with D uncertain. In nucleotides, the CDR3 is TGTGCCAGCAGCCGGGCAGGCGGGGATGAAAAACTGTTTTTT. It yields the protein CASSRAGGDEKLFF.